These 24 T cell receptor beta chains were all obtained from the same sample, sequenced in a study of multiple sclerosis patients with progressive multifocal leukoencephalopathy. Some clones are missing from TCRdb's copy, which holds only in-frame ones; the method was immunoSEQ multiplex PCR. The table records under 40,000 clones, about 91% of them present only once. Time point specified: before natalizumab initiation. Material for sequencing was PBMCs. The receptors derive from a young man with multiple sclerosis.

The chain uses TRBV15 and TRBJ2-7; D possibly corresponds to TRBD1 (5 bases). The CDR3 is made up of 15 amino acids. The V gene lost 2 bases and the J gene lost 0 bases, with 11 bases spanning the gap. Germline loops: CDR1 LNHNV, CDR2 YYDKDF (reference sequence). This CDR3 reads CATSRQGPASYEQYF. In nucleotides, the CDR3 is TGTGCCACCAGCAGACAGGGCCCGGCCTCCTACGAGCAGTACTTC.

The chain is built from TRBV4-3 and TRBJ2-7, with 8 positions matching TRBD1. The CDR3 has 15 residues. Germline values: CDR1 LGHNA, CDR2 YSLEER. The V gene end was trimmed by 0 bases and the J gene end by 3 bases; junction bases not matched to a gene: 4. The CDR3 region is CASSQERTGFYEQYF. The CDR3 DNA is TGCGCCAGCAGCCAAGAGCGGACAGGGTTCTACGAGCAGTACTTC.

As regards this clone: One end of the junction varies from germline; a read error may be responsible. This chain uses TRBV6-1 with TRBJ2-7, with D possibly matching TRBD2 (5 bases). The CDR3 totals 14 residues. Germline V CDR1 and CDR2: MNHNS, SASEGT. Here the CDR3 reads CASSDPSVGTSGHF. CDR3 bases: TGTGCCAGCAGTGACCCTTCCGTGGGTACCAGCGGACACTTC.

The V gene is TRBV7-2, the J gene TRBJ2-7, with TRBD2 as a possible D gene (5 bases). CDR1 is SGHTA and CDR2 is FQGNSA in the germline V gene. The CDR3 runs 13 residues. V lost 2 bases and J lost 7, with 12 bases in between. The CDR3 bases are TGTGCCAGCAGCTTATGGGGATCGGGGGAGCAGTACTTC. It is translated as CASSLWGSGEQYF.

The DNA of the CDR3 is TGCGCCAGCAGCTTGGGGTCAGGGGCTGACACCATATATTTT. It specifies CASSLGSGADTIYF. The chain links TRBV5-1 to TRBJ1-3, with a tentative D call TRBD1 (6 bases). V was pared by 0 bases and J by 8 bases, with 12 bases between. From germline, CDR1 is SGHRS and CDR2 YFSETQ. This CDR3 comprises 14 residues.

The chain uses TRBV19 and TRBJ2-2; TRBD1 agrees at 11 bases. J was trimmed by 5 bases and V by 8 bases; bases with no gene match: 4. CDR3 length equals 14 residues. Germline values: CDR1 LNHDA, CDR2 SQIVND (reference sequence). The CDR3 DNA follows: TGTGCCAGTTCCGGGACAGGGGGGACCGGGGAGCTGTTTTTT. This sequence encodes CASSGTGGTGELFF.

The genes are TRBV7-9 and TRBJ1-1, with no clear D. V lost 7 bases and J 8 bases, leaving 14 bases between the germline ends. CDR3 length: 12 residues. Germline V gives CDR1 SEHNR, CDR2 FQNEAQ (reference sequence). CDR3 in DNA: TGTGCCAGCACCCTCCGGGGTGCAGAAGCTTTCTTT. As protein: CASTLRGAEAFF.

CDR3 sequence: CSVEGGRSSYNEQFF. The CDR3 coding sequence is TGCAGCGTTGAAGGAGGCAGGAGCTCCTACAATGAGCAGTTCTTC. This rearrangement joins TRBV29-1 to TRBJ2-1; D ambiguous. Trimming cost V 1 base and J 0 bases, with 10 bases left between them. Germline V CDR1 and CDR2: SQVTM, ANQGSEA. The CDR3 consists of 15 residues.

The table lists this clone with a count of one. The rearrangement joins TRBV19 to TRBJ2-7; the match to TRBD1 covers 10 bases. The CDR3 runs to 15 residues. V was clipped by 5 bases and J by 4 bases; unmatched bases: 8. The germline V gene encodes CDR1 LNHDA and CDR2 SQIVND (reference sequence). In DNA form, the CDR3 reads TGTGCCAGTAGTCCAAACCCGGACAGGGGGTACGAGCAGTACTTC. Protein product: CASSPNPDRGYEQYF.

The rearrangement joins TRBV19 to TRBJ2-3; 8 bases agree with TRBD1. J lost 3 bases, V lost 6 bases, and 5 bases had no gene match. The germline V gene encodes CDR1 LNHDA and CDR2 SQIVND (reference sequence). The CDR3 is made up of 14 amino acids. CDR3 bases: TGTGCCAGTAGATCAGGGGGCGGGACAGATACGCAGTATTTT. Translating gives CASRSGGGTDTQYF.

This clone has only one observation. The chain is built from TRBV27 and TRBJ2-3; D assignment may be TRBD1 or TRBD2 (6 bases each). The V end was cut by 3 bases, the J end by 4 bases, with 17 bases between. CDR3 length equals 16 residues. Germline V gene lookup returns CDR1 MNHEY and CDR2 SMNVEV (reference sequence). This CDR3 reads CASSFPGAGEADTQYF. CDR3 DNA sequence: TGTGCCAGCAGTTTCCCGGGGGCAGGGGAGGCAGATACGCAGTATTTT.

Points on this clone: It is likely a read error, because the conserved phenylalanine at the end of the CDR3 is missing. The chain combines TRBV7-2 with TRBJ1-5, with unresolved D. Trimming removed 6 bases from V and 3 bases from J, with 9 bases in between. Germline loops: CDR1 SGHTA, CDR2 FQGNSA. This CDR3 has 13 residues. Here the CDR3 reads CASSWGANQPQHI. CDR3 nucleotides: TGTGCCAGCAGTTGGGGTGCCAATCAGCCCCAGCATATT.

CDR3: CASRPGANTEAFF. The CDR3 coding sequence is TGTGCCAGCAGACCAGGGGCGAACACTGAAGCTTTCTTT. The gene calls are TRBV7-2 and TRBJ1-1, with TRBD1 as a possible D gene (6 bases). The CDR3 is made up of 13 amino acids. The V end lost 6 bases, the J end lost 1 base, and 9 bases lay between the germline ends. CDR1 is SGHTA, CDR2 FQGNSA, per germline.

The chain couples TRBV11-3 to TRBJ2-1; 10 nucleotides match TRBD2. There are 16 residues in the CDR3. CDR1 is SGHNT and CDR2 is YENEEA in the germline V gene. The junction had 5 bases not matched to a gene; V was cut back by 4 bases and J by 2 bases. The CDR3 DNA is TGTGCCAGCAGCTCCAAGCGGGGGGGGGCCTACAATGAGCAGTTCTTC. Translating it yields CASSSKRGGAYNEQFF.

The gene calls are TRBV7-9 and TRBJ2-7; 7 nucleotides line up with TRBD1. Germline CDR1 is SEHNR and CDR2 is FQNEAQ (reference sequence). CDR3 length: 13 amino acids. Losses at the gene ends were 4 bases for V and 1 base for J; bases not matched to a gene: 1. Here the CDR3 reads CASSYRGSYEQYV. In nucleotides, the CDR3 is TGTGCCAGCAGCTACAGGGGTTCCTACGAGCAGTACGTC.

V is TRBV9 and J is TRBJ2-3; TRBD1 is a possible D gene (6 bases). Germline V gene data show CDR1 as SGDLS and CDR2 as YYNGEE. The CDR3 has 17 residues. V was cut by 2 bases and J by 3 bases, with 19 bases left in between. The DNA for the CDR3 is TGTGCCAGCAGCGTGCGAGAAATTCAGGGGTGGACAGATACGCAGTATTTT. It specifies CASSVREIQGWTDTQYF.

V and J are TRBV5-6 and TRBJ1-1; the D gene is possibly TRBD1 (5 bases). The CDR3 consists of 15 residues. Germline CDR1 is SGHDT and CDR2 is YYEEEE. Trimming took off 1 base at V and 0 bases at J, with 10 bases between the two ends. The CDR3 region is CASSLRDRLNTEAFF. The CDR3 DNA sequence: TGTGCCAGCAGCTTGAGGGACCGACTGAACACTGAAGCTTTCTTT.

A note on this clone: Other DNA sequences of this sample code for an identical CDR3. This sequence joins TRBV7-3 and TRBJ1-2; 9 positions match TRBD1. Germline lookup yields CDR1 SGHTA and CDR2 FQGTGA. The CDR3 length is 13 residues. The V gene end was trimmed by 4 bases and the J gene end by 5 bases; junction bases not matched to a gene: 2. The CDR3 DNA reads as TGTGCCAGCAGCTCCGACAGGGGGTATGGCTACACCTTC. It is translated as CASSSDRGYGYTF.

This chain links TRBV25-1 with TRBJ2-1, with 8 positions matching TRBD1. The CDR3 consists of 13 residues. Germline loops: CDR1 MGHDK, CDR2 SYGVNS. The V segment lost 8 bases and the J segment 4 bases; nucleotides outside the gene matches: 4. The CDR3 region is CASGGTGYNEQFF. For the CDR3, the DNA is TGTGCCAGCGGAGGGACAGGTTACAATGAGCAGTTCTTC. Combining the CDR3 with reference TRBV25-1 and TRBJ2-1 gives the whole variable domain EADIYQTPRYLVIGTGKKITLECSQTMGHDKMYWYQQDPGMELHLIHYSYGVNSTEKGDLSSESTVSRIRTEHFPLTLESARPSHTSQYLCASGGTGYNEQFFGPGTRLTVL.

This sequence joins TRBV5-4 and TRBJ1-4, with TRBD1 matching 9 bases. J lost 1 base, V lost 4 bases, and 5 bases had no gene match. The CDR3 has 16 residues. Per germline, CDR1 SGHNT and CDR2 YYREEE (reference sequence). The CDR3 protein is CASSSGQGLTNEKLFF. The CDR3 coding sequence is TGTGCCAGCAGCAGCGGACAGGGGCTAACTAATGAAAAACTGTTTTTT.

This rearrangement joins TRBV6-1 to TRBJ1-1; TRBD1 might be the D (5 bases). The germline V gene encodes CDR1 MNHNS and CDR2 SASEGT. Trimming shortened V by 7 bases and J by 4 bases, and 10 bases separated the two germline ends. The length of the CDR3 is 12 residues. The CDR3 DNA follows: TGTGCCAGCATAGGAGGGGCCACTGAAGCTTTCTTT. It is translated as CASIGGATEAFF.

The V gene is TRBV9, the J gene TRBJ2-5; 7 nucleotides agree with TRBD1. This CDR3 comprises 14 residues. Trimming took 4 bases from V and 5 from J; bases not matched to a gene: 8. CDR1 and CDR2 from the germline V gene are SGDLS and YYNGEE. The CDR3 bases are TGTGCCAGCAGCCCTAGGACAGGAGGCGAGACCCAGTACTTC. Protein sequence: CASSPRTGGETQYF.

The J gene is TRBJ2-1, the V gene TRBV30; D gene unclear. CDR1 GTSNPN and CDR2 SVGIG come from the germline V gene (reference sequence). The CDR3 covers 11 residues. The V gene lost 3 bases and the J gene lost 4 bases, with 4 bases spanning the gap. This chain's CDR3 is CAWRGYNEQFF. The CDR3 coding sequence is TGTGCCTGGAGGGGATACAATGAGCAGTTCTTC.

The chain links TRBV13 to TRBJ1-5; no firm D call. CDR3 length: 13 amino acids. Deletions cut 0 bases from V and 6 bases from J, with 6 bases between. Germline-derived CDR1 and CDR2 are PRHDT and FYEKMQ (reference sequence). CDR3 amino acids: CASSLGLPQPQHF. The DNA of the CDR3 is TGTGCCAGCAGCTTAGGGCTTCCTCAGCCCCAGCATTTT.